The 23 T cell receptor beta chains listed next were all sequenced from one sample in a study of siplizumab effects on memory and regulatory T cells. Some clones are missing from TCRdb's copy, which holds only in-frame ones; the method was immunoSEQ multiplex PCR. The top ten clones hold 0.64% of a sample with more than 45,000 clones, 95% to 98% of them seen once. The source material was naive CD4+ T cells sorted from blood. The source of these receptors is a human donor in good health.

This sequence joins TRBV6-1 and TRBJ1-2; D gene ambiguous. The CDR3 is 12 residues long. The V gene's germline CDR1 is MNHNS and CDR2 SASEGT. With 4 bases removed from V and 3 bases from J, the gap between germline ends came to 6 bases. DNA for the CDR3: TGTGCCAGCAGTGCGGAGCACTATGGCTACACCTTC. This encodes CASSAEHYGYTF.

V gene TRBV18 combines with J gene TRBJ2-5, with TRBD2 as a possible D gene (5 bases). The V end was cut by 0 bases, the J end by 2 bases, with 13 bases between. CDR1 and CDR2 (germline): KGHSH, LQKENI. This CDR3 contains 16 residues. The chain's CDR3 is CASSPPGAAVQETQYF. The CDR3 nucleotides are TGTGCCAGCTCACCACCTGGAGCGGCAGTACAAGAGACCCAGTACTTC.

The CDR3 sequence is CASSPTSRGTGRTTNEKLFF. For the CDR3, the DNA is TGTGCCAGCAGCCCTACTTCCCGGGGTACGGGCCGAACAACTAATGAAAAACTGTTTTTT. The rearrangement links TRBV7-6 to TRBJ1-4; D remains ambiguous. The germline V gene has CDR1 SGHVS and CDR2 FNYEAQ. The CDR3 is made up of 20 amino acids. The V and J ends lost 5 bases and 0 bases respectively, with 25 bases between them.

This chain links TRBV10-3 with TRBJ1-5, with D unclear. In germline, CDR1 is ENHRY, CDR2 SYGVKD. Trimming cost V 7 bases and J 9 bases, with 10 bases left between them. The CDR3 spans 11 residues. The CDR3 is CAITKRRPQHF. The CDR3 DNA sequence: TGTGCCATCACTAAGAGACGGCCCCAGCATTTT.

V usage is TRBV19 and J usage is TRBJ2-7; D could derive from TRBD1 or TRBD2 (5 bases each). This CDR3 comprises 15 residues. Between the trimmed V and J ends, which lost 5 bases and 6 bases, there was a span of 20 bases. CDR1 LNHDA and CDR2 SQIVND come from the germline V gene (reference sequence). The CDR3 sequence is CASSALGRLGAEQYF. CDR3 DNA sequence: TGTGCCAGTAGTGCCCTGGGACGGTTGGGAGCCGAGCAGTACTTC.

The CDR3 protein is CASSRLGRDTEAFF. The CDR3 nucleotides read TGTGCCAGCAGCCGCCTAGGAAGGGACACTGAAGCTTTCTTT. V usage is TRBV6-5 and J usage is TRBJ1-1; D not certain. V was trimmed by 6 bases and J by 3 bases, leaving 14 bases between them. Germline V gene sequence: CDR1 MNHEY, CDR2 SVGAGI. The CDR3 covers 14 residues.

For the CDR3, the DNA is TGCGCCAGCAGTCAAAAGACAGAGGTCGTCCACGAGCAGTACTTC. This codes for CASSQKTEVVHEQYF. J is TRBJ2-7 and V is TRBV23-1; a possible D gene is TRBD1 (5 bases). TRBV23-1 is given ORF status, its function remaining uncertain. V shed 2 bases and J shed 5 bases, with 16 bases lying between them. The CDR3 has 15 residues.

The CDR3 spells CASSLSFSRVRTEAFF. CDR3 DNA: TGTGCCAGCAGCTTATCTTTCTCCAGGGTGAGGACTGAAGCTTTCTTT. The chain joins TRBV7-2 to TRBJ1-1, with a weak D call TRBD1 (5 bases). Germline V lookup: CDR1 SGHTA, CDR2 FQGNSA. This CDR3 spans 16 amino acids. The V end lost 2 bases, the J end lost 5 bases, and 18 bases lay between the germline ends.

About this clone: Compared with germline, one end of the junction differs, possibly owing to a read error. V usage is TRBV7-7 and J usage is TRBJ2-1; TRBD2 agrees at 14 bases. In germline, CDR1 is SSHAT, CDR2 FNYEAQ (reference sequence). CDR3 length: 20 amino acids. The CDR3 is CASSSILGAGLAGERGEQFF. CDR3 nucleotide sequence: TGTGCTAGCAGCTCGATCCTAGGTGCGGGACTAGCGGGAGAACGGGGTGAGCAGTTCTTC.

The chain links TRBV4-1 to TRBJ1-4; tentative D call: TRBD1 (5 bases). The CDR3 extends over 13 amino acids. Germline values: CDR1 MGHRA, CDR2 YSYEKL. The V and J ends lost 4 bases and 7 bases respectively, with 10 bases between them. This CDR3 reads CASSLGVFEKLFF. CDR3 DNA sequence: TGCGCCAGCAGCCTAGGGGTTTTTGAAAAACTGTTTTTT.

A word on this clone: Other DNA sequences in this specimen translate into the identical CDR3. The chain links TRBV18 to TRBJ2-7; no definite D call. Trimming removed 2 bases at V and 5 bases at J, with 4 bases between. CDR3 size: 11 residues. Germline lookup yields CDR1 KGHSH and CDR2 LQKENI. In DNA form, the CDR3 reads TGTGCCAGCTCACCAGGGGACGAGCAGTACTTC. Amino acid sequence: CASSPGDEQYF.

V gene TRBV2 combines with J gene TRBJ1-1; D gene uncertain. This CDR3 has 14 amino acids. CDR1 and CDR2 (germline): SNHLY, FYNNEI. Trimming pared 7 bases from V and 1 base from J, leaving 13 bases between. As DNA, the CDR3 is TGTGCCAGCAAGATGGACTTTTCGAACACTGAAGCTTTCTTT. As protein: CASKMDFSNTEAFF.

The chain combines TRBV19 with TRBJ2-1, with 7 positions matching TRBD2. The CDR3 consists of 16 residues. V gave up 7 bases and J gave up 7 bases; unmatched junction bases: 16. In germline, CDR1 is LNHDA, CDR2 SQIVND (reference sequence). The CDR3 DNA is TGTGCCAGTACCCCTTGGGGGGAGGGCCGTAGAAATGAGCAGTTCTTC. It yields the protein CASTPWGEGRRNEQFF.

The gene calls are TRBV28 and TRBJ1-4; tentatively, D is TRBD1 (5 bases). The CDR3 runs 15 residues. Germline V gene lookup returns CDR1 MDHEN and CDR2 SYDVKM. V lost 5 bases and J 4 bases, leaving 14 bases between the germline ends. Here the CDR3 reads CASSGTGHLNEKLFF. DNA for the CDR3: TGTGCCAGCAGTGGGACTGGGCACCTTAATGAAAAACTGTTTTTT. The entire variable domain, with the rest obtained from reference TRBV28 and TRBJ1-4, is as follows: DVKVTQSSRYLVKRTGEKVFLECVQDMDHENMFWYRQDPGLGLRLIYFSYDVKMKEKGDIPEGYSVSREKKERFSLILESASTNQTSMYLCASSGTGHLNEKLFFGSGTQLSVL.

This chain uses TRBV12-5 with TRBJ2-3; TRBD1 or TRBD2 may be the D gene (5 bases each). The CDR3 is 13 amino acids. V was pared by 7 bases and J by 5 bases, with 13 bases between. Germline V CDR1 and CDR2: LGHNT, FRNRAP. In nucleotides, the CDR3 is TGTGCTAGTGCCCAGCCGAGGGGAGATACGCAGTATTTT. This translates into CASAQPRGDTQYF.

V gene TRBV30 combines with J gene TRBJ1-4; D is unclear. The CDR3 is 16 residues long. Trimming cost V 3 bases and J 1 base, with 15 bases left between them. From germline, CDR1 is GTSNPN and CDR2 SVGIG (reference sequence). CDR3 protein: CAWREVRLITNEKLFF. CDR3 nucleotides: TGTGCCTGGAGAGAGGTCAGACTTATAACTAATGAAAAACTGTTTTTT.

The J gene is TRBJ2-5, the V gene TRBV7-9; 9 positions match TRBD2. The CDR3 is 16 amino acids. The V gene end was trimmed by 3 bases and the J gene end by 3 bases; junction bases not matched to a gene: 8. Germline CDR1 and CDR2: SEHNR and FQNEAQ (reference sequence). Here the CDR3 reads CASSFSSGANKETQYF. Written as DNA, the CDR3 is TGTGCCAGCAGCTTTTCTAGCGGGGCCAACAAAGAGACCCAGTACTTC.

V gene TRBV7-9 combines with J gene TRBJ1-4; TRBD1 is a possible D gene (6 bases). This CDR3 has 16 amino acids. The germline V and J ends were trimmed by 3 bases and 11 bases, with 22 bases remaining between them. The germline CDR1 and CDR2 sequences are SEHNR and FQNEAQ (reference sequence). CDR3 DNA: TGTGCCAGCAGCTTCCACCGACTAGGGGGGCTGGGGAAACTGTTTTTT. It translates to CASSFHRLGGLGKLFF.

The chain recombines TRBV5-4 with TRBJ2-2; 8 positions agree with TRBD2. Germline CDR1 and CDR2: SGHNT and YYREEE (reference sequence). This CDR3 comprises 15 residues. V gave up 5 bases and J gave up 6 bases; unmatched junction bases: 9. This CDR3 is CASSWRGDKAGELFF. CDR3 in DNA: TGTGCCAGCAGTTGGCGGGGGGATAAGGCCGGGGAGCTGTTTTTT.

As DNA, the CDR3 is TGTGCCAGCTCACCTGGTCAGGGTGGTTGGTATGGCTACACCTTC. Amino acids: CASSPGQGGWYGYTF. V usage is TRBV18 and J usage is TRBJ1-2; D possibly corresponds to TRBD1 (5 bases). This CDR3 region has 15 residues. Trimming shortened V by 3 bases and J by 5 bases, and 16 bases separated the two germline ends. Germline V gene lookup returns CDR1 KGHSH and CDR2 LQKENI.

This sequence joins TRBV5-1 and TRBJ2-7, with 10 bases lining up with TRBD1. Germline loops: CDR1 SGHRS, CDR2 YFSETQ. The CDR3 contains 14 residues. Trimming took 0 bases from V and 5 from J; bases not matched to a gene: 2. The CDR3 protein is CASSLGTGGNEQYF. The CDR3 DNA reads TGCGCCAGCAGCTTGGGGACAGGGGGAAACGAGCAGTACTTC.

This clone has a single count. The chain has TRBV5-1 and TRBJ2-1; 15 bases are a match to TRBD2. Germline CDR1 reads SGHRS; CDR2 reads YFSETQ. The CDR3 spans 19 residues. V dropped 5 bases and J dropped 0; count of bases not matched to a gene: 9. CDR3: CASRVGLAGGPSSYNEQFF. The CDR3 DNA reads as TGCGCCAGCAGAGTCGGACTAGCGGGAGGGCCAAGCTCCTACAATGAGCAGTTCTTC.

The J gene is TRBJ2-5, the V gene TRBV10-2, with D perhaps TRBD2 (6 bases). The CDR3 consists of 15 residues. The ends were cut back, 6 bases at V and 3 bases at J, with 17 bases in the middle. Germline V gene lookup returns CDR1 WSHSY and CDR2 SAAADI. CDR3 protein: CASRDLGGGKETQYF. The CDR3 bases are TGCGCCAGCAGGGATTTAGGAGGCGGGAAAGAGACCCAGTACTTC.